The 5 T cell receptor beta chains reported below all come from one sample, sequenced in a study of cytomegalovirus exposure and HLA in healthy donors. PCR employed 60 Vbeta and 13 Jbeta primers. Using immunoSEQ multiplex PCR, the repertoire was profiled, and TCRdb retains in-frame clones only, with some absent. The sample carries about 150,000 clones, around three fifths recorded once. Sequencing was carried out using PBMCs. These receptors all stem from a woman between 35 and 50 years old in good health and CMV-seronegative.

This clone was detected a few times. CDR3 sequence reads: CASSQQGQGQPQHF. The CDR3 DNA is TGTGCCAGCAGCCAGCAGGGTCAGGGTCAGCCCCAGCATTTT. The rearrangement uses TRBV14 and TRBJ1-5; tentatively, D is TRBD1 (5 bases). The CDR3 consists of 14 residues. Germline lookup yields CDR1 SGHDN and CDR2 FVKESK. Trimming stripped 3 bases from V and 6 bases from J, with 12 bases between.

The chain joins TRBV29-1 to TRBJ1-2; 7 bases fit TRBD1. After removal of 3 bases from V and 5 bases from J, the junction contained 12 bases not matched to a gene. CDR3 length equals 15 residues. In germline, CDR1 is SQVTM, CDR2 ANQGSEA. The CDR3 here is CSVDYEGANEYGYTF. The CDR3 bases are TGCAGCGTTGACTACGAGGGGGCGAACGAATATGGCTACACCTTC. Based on the CDR3 plus reference TRBV29-1 and TRBJ1-2, the full variable domain is SAVISQKPSRDICQRGTSLTIQCQVDSQVTMMFWYRQQPGQSLTLIATANQGSEATYESGFVIDKFPISRPNLTFSTLTVSNMSPEDSSIYLCSVDYEGANEYGYTFGSGTRLTVV.

The V call is TRBV7-8, the J call TRBJ1-1, with D possibly TRBD1 on 5 matching bases. Germline V gives CDR1 SGHVS, CDR2 FQNEAQ. Trimming cost V 2 bases and J 1 base, with 11 bases left between them. This CDR3 has 15 amino acids. CDR3: CASSLSRTKNTEAFF. The DNA for the CDR3 is TGTGCCAGCAGCTTATCGAGGACAAAGAACACTGAAGCTTTCTTT.

In its sample, this clone was seen a few times. This sequence joins TRBV10-2 and TRBJ1-2; 9 nucleotides line up with TRBD1. V was pared by 5 bases and J by 3 bases, with 1 base of the junction left unmatched. The CDR3 totals 13 residues. Germline assignment: CDR1 WSHSY and CDR2 SAAADI. CDR3 residues: CASSTGGDYGYTF. The CDR3 DNA follows: TGCGCCAGCAGTACAGGGGGCGACTATGGCTACACCTTC.

The V call is TRBV5-1, the J call TRBJ2-2; D possibly corresponds to TRBD2 (5 bases). CDR3 length equals 13 residues. V lost 4 bases, J lost 8 bases, and 12 bases lay in between. The germline V gene encodes CDR1 SGHRS and CDR2 YFSETQ. CDR3 sequence (DNA): TGCGCCAGCAGCCCATGGACGGGAGGGGAGCTGTTTTTT. Protein product: CASSPWTGGELFF.